This paragraph reports one TCR beta chain. The CDR3 runs 17 residues. V was clipped by 7 bases and J by 2 bases, with 18 bases between them. CDR1 and CDR2 (germline): MGHRA, YSYEKL. PCR was performed a second time for about 7 to 11 cycles using a sample-barcoded 5' primer and a J-beta primer mix. CDR3-containing paired-end reads numbered at least 2.5 million in each sample. TCRdb reanalysed the 5' RACE reads using MiXCR and keeps one entry per CDR3 protein. Among 700,000 to 850,000 distinct CDR3 sequences, approximately 35% were seen once, and the ten largest hold 13%. This record belongs to a study of blood T cells in healthy people across ages.

The sequenced sample consisted of blood. The TCR sequence derives from a man aged 18 to 29 in good health. The chain combines TRBV4-1 with TRBJ2-6; no clear D gene. Here the CDR3 DNA reads TGCGCCAGCACCAGTTCCTCTTTGTCCACTGGGGCCAACGTCCTGACTTTC. Encoded protein: CASTSSSLSTGANVLTF.